Described below is a single T cell receptor beta chain sequence and its context. No antigen is known for it. All the people who gave samples were healthy bone marrow donors. The sample is drawn from a study of cytomegalovirus exposure and HLA in healthy donors. Points from the study as a whole: There were some public TCRs occurring in many donors, but most TCR sequences were rare.

With 60 Vbeta and 13 Jbeta primers, the PCR was carried out. Assay used: immunoSEQ multiplex PCR; TCRdb lists only in-frame clones, some missing. The sample consists of 89,000 or so clones, 84% of them appearing once. V gave up 6 bases and J gave up 0 bases; unmatched junction bases: 3. CDR1 is MNHNS, CDR2 SASEGT, per germline. The CDR3 length is 14 residues. The chain combines TRBV6-1 with TRBJ1-1; 8 nucleotides align to TRBD1. Sequencing was performed on PBMCs. This TCR came from a woman between 18 and 29 years old in good health and CMV-seropositive. The CDR3 bases are TGTGCCAGCAGAAGACAGGGGTTGAACACTGAAGCTTTCTTT. Translating it yields CASRRQGLNTEAFF.